This T cell receptor beta chain was sequenced for a study of identical twins' blood T cells. General study findings and limits: Top TCRbeta clonotypes were shared more with twin than unrelated donors.

V shed 4 bases, J shed 5 bases, and the junction held 5 bases outside the gene matches. The CDR3 runs 14 residues. Per germline, CDR1 SGHRS and CDR2 YFSETQ. Each TCR cDNA library carried sample-specific barcodes on both ends. TCRdb re-called the 5' RACE reads with MiXCR, one entry per CDR3 protein. The data contain 350,000 to 400,000 distinct CDR3 sequences, under 30% of them singletons. This clonotype appeared a few times. The antigen is not known. The chain is built from TRBV5-1 and TRBJ2-2; 7 positions agree with TRBD1. Input material: PBMCs. This clonotype was sampled from a woman aged 18-55 years in good health. In nucleotides, the CDR3 is TGCGCCAGCAGCCCGGGGACAGCAACCGGGGAGCTGTTTTTT. It encodes CASSPGTATGELFF.